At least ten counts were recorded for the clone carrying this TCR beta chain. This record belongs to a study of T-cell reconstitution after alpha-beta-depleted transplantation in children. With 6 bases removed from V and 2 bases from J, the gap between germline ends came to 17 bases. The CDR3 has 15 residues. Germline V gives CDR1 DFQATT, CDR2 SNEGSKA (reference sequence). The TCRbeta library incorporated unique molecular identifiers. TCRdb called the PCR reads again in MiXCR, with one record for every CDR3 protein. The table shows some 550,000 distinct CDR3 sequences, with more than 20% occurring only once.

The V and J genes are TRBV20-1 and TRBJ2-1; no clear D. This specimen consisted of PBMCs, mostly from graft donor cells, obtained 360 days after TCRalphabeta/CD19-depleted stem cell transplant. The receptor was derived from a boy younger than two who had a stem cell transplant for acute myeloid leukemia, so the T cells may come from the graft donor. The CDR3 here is CSAESREGAYNEQFF. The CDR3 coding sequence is TGCAGTGCCGAATCAAGGGAAGGAGCCTACAATGAGCAGTTCTTC.